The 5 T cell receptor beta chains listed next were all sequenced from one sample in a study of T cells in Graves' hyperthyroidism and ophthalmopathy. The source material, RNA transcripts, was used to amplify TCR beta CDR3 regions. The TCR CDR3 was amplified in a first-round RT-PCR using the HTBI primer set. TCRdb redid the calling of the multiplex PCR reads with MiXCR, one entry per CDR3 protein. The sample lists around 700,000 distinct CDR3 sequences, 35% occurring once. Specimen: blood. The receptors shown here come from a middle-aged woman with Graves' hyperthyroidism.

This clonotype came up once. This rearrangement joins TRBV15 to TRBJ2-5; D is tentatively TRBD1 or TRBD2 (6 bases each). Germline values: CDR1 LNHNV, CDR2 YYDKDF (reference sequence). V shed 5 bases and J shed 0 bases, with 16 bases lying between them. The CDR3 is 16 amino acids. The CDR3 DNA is TGTGCCACCAGCCGGGGGCATGGCGCGTACCAAGAGACCCAGTACTTC. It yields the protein CATSRGHGAYQETQYF.

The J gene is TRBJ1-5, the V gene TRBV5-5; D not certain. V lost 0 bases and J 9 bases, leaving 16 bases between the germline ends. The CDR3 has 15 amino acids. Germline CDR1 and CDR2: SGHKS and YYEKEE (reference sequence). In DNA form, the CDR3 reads TGTGCCAGCAGCTTGGTAGTGGACCCCCGGGGGCCCCAGCATTTT. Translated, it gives CASSLVVDPRGPQHF.

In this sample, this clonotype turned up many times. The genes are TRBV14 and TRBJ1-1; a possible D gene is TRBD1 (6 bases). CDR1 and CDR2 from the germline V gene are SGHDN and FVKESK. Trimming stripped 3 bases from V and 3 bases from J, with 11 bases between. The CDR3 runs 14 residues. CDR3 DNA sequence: TGTGCCAGCAGCCACCGGACAGCTTACACTGAAGCTTTCTTT. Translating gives CASSHRTAYTEAFF.

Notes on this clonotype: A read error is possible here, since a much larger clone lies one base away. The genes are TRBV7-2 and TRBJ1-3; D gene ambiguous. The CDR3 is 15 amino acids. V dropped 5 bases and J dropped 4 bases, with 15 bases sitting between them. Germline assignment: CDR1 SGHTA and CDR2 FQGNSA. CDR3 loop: CASSGPGSSGNTIYF. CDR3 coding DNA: TGTGCCAGCAGCGGACCGGGGTCTTCGGGAAACACCATATATTTT.

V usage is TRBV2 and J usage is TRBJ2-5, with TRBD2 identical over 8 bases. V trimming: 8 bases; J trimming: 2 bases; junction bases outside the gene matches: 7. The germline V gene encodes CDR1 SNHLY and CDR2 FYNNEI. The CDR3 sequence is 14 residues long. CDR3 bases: TGTGCCAGCGAGCGGGGGCTCCCTCAAGAGACCCAGTACTTC. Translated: CASERGLPQETQYF.